These T cell receptor beta chains were read from a single sample in a study of OX40 agonist ivuxolimab in advanced cancers. Method: immunoSEQ multiplex PCR; TCRdb's copy keeps in-frame clones and lacks some. Of some 70,000 clones in the sample, 85% were seen once. The specimen comprised CD4+ or CD8+ T cells sorted from blood, sampled in a trial of the OX40 agonist ivuxolimab. The receptors were sampled from an adult with an advanced solid tumor such as melanoma, head and neck, liver or kidney cancer. The CDR3 runs from the conserved cysteine through the conserved F or W. D genes are given only for firm matches. Clone size is given for some rows only: seen once, a few or many times, or a class if the clone is expanded.

d_call,clone_size,v_call,j_call,cdr3_aa,cdr3_nt
-,-,TRBV5-1,TRBJ2-3,CASSSLSASTDTQYF,TGCGCCAGCAGCTCCCTCAGCGCGAGCACAGATACGCAGTATTTT
-,-,TRBV5-6,TRBJ2-7,CASSLAGPTRGEQYF,TGTGCCAGCAGCTTGGCCGGGCCAACCCGCGGGGAGCAGTACTTC
TRBD1,few,TRBV25-1,TRBJ2-1,CASTRTGGAGNEQFF,TGTGCCAGCACCAGGACAGGGGGCGCGGGCAATGAGCAGTTCTTC
-,-,TRBV15,TRBJ1-5,CATSRDLGANQPQHF,TGTGCCACCAGCAGAGATCTAGGAGCGAATCAGCCCCAGCATTTT
TRBD2,-,TRBV7-8,TRBJ2-5,CASSFSGGVQETQYF,TGTGCCAGCAGCTTTAGCGGGGGGGTCCAAGAGACCCAGTACTTC
-,few,TRBV6-5,TRBJ2-1,CASGMVYNEQFF,TGTGCCAGTGGGATGGTCTACAATGAGCAGTTCTTC
-,-,TRBV6-1,TRBJ1-4,CASSGGHPGEKLFF,TGTGCCAGCAGTGGGGGACACCCCGGGGAAAAACTGTTTTTT
TRBD1,-,TRBV28,TRBJ1-2,CATQRQGVIFYGYTF,TGTGCCACCCAACGCCAGGGGGTGATCTTCTATGGCTACACCTTC
-,-,TRBV7-2,TRBJ2-3,CASSAQARGRVADTQYF,TGTGCCAGCAGCGCGCAGGCACGGGGCAGGGTTGCAGATACGCAGTATTTT
TRBD2,-,TRBV9,TRBJ2-1,CASSARTSHSYNEQFF,TGTGCCAGCAGCGCGCGGACTAGCCACTCCTACAATGAGCAGTTCTTC
TRBD1,-,TRBV27,TRBJ1-2,CASSLGQGSGGYTF,TGTGCCAGCAGTTTAGGACAGGGATCCGGTGGCTACACCTTC
-,few,TRBV19,TRBJ2-3,CASSSTEGDTQYF,TGTGCCAGTAGTTCCACAGAGGGAGATACGCAGTATTTT
-,-,TRBV5-5,TRBJ2-5,CASSFRDRARYF,TGTGCCAGCAGCTTTAGGGACCGGGCGCGGTACTTC
-,-,TRBV21-1,TRBJ1-1,CASSKGTGTSDTEAFF,TGTGCCAGCAGCAAAGGGACCGGGACATCGGACACTGAAGCTTTCTTT
-,-,TRBV28,TRBJ1-1,CASRPPRGTEAFF,TGTGCCAGCAGGCCACCGCGTGGCACTGAAGCTTTCTTT